This T cell receptor (beta chain) comes out of a study of blood T cell repertoires in COVID-19. The data were produced by immunoSEQ multiplex PCR, yet TCRdb's version contains in-frame clones alone and is incomplete. The repertoire has some 200,000 clones, about nine tenths of them found once; the top ten carry 9.5% to 13%. Those enrolled in Seattle joined during active infection and were followed longitudinally afterward. The sequenced sample consisted of peripheral blood. The TCR was taken from a woman aged 55-70 years with COVID-19, enrolled during active disease.

DNA of the CDR3: TGTGCCAGCAGTCCTCAGGTGGGTTCGGCAGATACGCAGTATTTT. Amino acids: CASSPQVGSADTQYF. The V and J genes are TRBV27 and TRBJ2-3; D ambiguous. CDR1 is MNHEY, CDR2 SMNVEV, per germline (reference sequence). V lost 5 bases and J lost 4, with 16 bases in between. The CDR3 runs 15 residues.